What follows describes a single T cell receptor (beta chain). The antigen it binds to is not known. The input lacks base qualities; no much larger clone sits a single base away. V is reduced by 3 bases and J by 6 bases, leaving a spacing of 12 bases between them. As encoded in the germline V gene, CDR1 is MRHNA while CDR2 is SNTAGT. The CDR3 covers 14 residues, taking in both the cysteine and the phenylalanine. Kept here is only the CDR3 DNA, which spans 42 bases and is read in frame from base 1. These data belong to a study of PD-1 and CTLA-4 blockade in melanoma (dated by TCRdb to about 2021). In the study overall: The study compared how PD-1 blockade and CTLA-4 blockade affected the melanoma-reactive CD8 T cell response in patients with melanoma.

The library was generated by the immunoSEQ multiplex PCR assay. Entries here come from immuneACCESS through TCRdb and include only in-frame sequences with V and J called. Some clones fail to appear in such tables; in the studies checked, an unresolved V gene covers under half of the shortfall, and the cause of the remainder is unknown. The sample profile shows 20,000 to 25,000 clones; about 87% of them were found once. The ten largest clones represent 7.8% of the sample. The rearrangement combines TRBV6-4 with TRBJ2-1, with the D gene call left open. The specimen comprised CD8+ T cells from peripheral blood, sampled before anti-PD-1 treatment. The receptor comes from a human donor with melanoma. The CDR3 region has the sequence CASSESPFGNEQFF. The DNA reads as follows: TGTGCCAGCAGTGAGTCCCCGTTCGGCAATGAGCAGTTCTTC.